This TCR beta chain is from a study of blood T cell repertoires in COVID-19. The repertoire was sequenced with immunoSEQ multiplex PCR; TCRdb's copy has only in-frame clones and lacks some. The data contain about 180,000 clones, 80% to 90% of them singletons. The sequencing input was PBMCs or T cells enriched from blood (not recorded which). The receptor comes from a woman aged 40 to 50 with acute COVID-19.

The chain's CDR3 is CASSLLSSSEQFF. In nucleotides, the CDR3 is TGTGCCAGCAGCCTGCTTAGTTCGAGTGAGCAGTTCTTC. The chain links TRBV3-1 (or the pseudogene TRBV3-2) to TRBJ2-1; D gene ambiguous. The germline gives CDR1 LGHDT, CDR2 YNNKEL (reference sequence). V lost 4 bases and J lost 9, with 13 bases in between. The length of the CDR3 is 13 residues.